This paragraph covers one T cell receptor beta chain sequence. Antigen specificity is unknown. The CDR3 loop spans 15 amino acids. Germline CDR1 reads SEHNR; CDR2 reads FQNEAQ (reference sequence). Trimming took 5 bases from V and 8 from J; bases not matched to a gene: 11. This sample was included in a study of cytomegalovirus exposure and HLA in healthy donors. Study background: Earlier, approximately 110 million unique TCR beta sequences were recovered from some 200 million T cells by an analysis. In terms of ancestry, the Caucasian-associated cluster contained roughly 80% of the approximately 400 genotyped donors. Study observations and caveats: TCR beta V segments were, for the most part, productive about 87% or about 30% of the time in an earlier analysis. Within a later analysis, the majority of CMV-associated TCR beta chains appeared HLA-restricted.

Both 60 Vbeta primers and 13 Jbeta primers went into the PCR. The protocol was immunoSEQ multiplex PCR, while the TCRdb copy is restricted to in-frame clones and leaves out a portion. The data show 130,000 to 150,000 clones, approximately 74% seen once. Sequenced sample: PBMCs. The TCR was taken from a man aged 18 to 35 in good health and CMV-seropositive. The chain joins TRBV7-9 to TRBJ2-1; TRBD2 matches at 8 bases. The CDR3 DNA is TGTGCCAGCAGCCCCGGGGGGGGAGGGAGAGATGAGCAGTTCTTC. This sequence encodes CASSPGGGGRDEQFF.